Sequencing of this TCR beta chain was carried out in a study of technical replicates of blood from several donors (dated by TCRdb to about 2017). The CDR3 measures 15 amino acids from cysteine to phenylalanine. This entry keeps only the CDR3 DNA: 45 bases, framed from base 1. V is shortened by 3 bases, J by 0 bases, and the region joining them spans 12 bases. In the germline V gene, CDR1 corresponds to MNHNS and CDR2 to SASEGT. Receptors were amplified or captured by the immunoSEQ multiplex PCR assay. In its TCRdb copy, this immuneACCESS table keeps in-frame sequences only and misses some clones. Where compared with another copy, unresolved V genes explain less than half of these, and the others have no known cause. This sample has tens of thousands of clones in its table, and 85% to 95% of those were observed once. Clones ranked in the top ten supply 0.3% to 0.45% of the sample. A remark on this clone: The specificity of this receptor is unknown. Per-base qualities were not stored, and no clone one base away is much larger.

The material sequenced was T cells isolated from PBMCs. Rearrangement joined TRBV6-1 to TRBJ2-7, with the D gene call left open. The receptor comes from a human donor in good health. CDR3 loop: CASSEETASSYEQYF. The DNA is as follows: TGTGCCAGCAGTGAGGAGACTGCTAGCTCCTACGAGCAGTACTTC.